These 31 T cell receptor beta chains originate from one sample sequenced in a study of shared clonotypes between healthy human individuals. Assay: immunoSEQ multiplex PCR; the TCRdb copy retains only in-frame clones and omits some. This table has 950,000 to 1,300,000 clones, 60% to 80% appearing once. The material sequenced was memory CD4+ T cells sorted from blood. Subset: CD45RA-negative fraction. The source of these receptors is a man aged 18 to 30 in good health.

The V gene is TRBV30, the J gene TRBJ2-3; D is unresolved. CDR3 length: 13 amino acids. Germline lookup yields CDR1 GTSNPN and CDR2 SVGIG (reference sequence). With 1 base removed from V and 5 bases from J, the gap between germline ends came to 10 bases. The CDR3 is CAWSAQSGDTQYF. For the CDR3, the DNA is TGTGCCTGGAGTGCACAGAGTGGAGATACGCAGTATTTT.

The chain links TRBV11-2 to TRBJ1-1; 9 nucleotides align to TRBD1. The CDR3 contains 17 residues. Unmatched junction bases numbered 14, after V lost 5 bases and J lost 4 bases. The germline gives CDR1 SGHAT, CDR2 FQNNGV. CDR3 in amino acids: CASSTDRDRVSPTEAFF. DNA for the CDR3: TGTGCCAGCAGCACGGACCGGGACAGGGTAAGTCCCACTGAAGCTTTCTTT.

The CDR3 sequence is CASSLREGRNEQFF. CDR3 bases: TGCGCCAGCAGCTTACGGGAGGGACGAAATGAGCAGTTCTTC. The chain recombines TRBV5-1 with TRBJ2-1; 8 nucleotides align to TRBD2. Germline V lookup: CDR1 SGHRS, CDR2 YFSETQ. V trimming: 2 bases; J trimming: 7 bases; junction bases outside the gene matches: 5. CDR3 length equals 14 residues. Drawing the rest from reference TRBV5-1 and TRBJ2-1, the complete variable domain is KAGVTQTPRYLIKTRGQQVTLSCSPISGHRSVSWYQQTPGQGLQFLFEYFSETQRNKGNFPGRFSGRQFSNSRSEMNVSTLELGDSALYLCASSLREGRNEQFFGPGTRLTVL.

This clone was recorded only once. The chain joins TRBV6-1 to TRBJ2-5, with D maybe TRBD1 (5 bases). The CDR3 totals 13 residues. V gave up 6 bases and J gave up 5 bases, with 13 bases separating them. Germline lookup yields CDR1 MNHNS and CDR2 SASEGT. CDR3 protein: CASSQGVFETQYF. For the CDR3, the DNA is TGTGCCAGCAGCCAAGGGGTCTTCGAGACCCAGTACTTC.

The V call is TRBV6-5, the J call TRBJ1-6, with D maybe TRBD1 (6 bases). The germline gives CDR1 MNHEY, CDR2 SVGAGI. The ends were cut back, 0 bases at V and 10 bases at J, with 13 bases in the middle. This CDR3 has 15 residues. The CDR3 reads CASSYSTGRDSPLHF. The CDR3 DNA follows: TGTGCCAGCAGTTACTCGACAGGAAGGGACTCACCCCTCCACTTT.

This clone showed up just a few times. This sequence is one base from a far larger clone and is likely a read error. Other nucleotide sequences in the sample specify the same CDR3. The V and J genes are TRBV30 and TRBJ1-1; D call uncertain. Germline lookup yields CDR1 GTSNPN and CDR2 SVGIG (reference sequence). The V gene lost 2 bases and the J gene lost 1 base, with 5 bases spanning the gap. The length of the CDR3 is 12 residues. The CDR3 protein is CAWSRQNTEAFF. The CDR3, as DNA: TGTGCCTGGAGTCGCCAGAACACTGAAGCTTTCTTT.

This clone was counted only a few times. CDR3 residues: CAISEPRGPAGITQYF. DNA for the CDR3: TGTGCCATCAGTGAGCCCCGGGGGCCGGCGGGGATTACGCAGTATTTT. This chain joins TRBV10-3 and TRBJ2-3; D is tentatively TRBD1 or TRBD2 (6 bases each). The CDR3 has 16 amino acids. Trimming cost V 2 bases and J 8 bases, with 20 bases left between them. CDR1 and CDR2 from the germline V gene are ENHRY and SYGVKD.

The chain recombines TRBV7-9 with TRBJ2-7, with D perhaps TRBD1 or TRBD2 (5 bases each). Germline CDR1 SEHNR, CDR2 FQNEAQ (reference sequence). This CDR3 spans 15 amino acids. V lost 4 bases and J lost 4, with 17 bases in between. This CDR3 is CASSSGTAQSYEQYF. The CDR3 nucleotides read TGTGCCAGCAGCTCGGGGACCGCCCAGAGTTACGAGCAGTACTTC.

This chain links TRBV9 with TRBJ1-2, with TRBD1 identical over 7 bases. The V gene's germline CDR1 is SGDLS and CDR2 YYNGEE. The CDR3 length is 14 residues. Germline trimming cut 3 bases from V and 8 bases from J; bases unmatched to any gene: 10. CDR3 sequence reads: CASSAGTVYTGYTF. Here the CDR3 DNA reads TGTGCCAGCAGCGCTGGGACAGTATATACCGGCTACACCTTC.

This chain uses TRBV29-1 with TRBJ2-2; 10 bases map to TRBD1. Losses at the gene ends were 6 bases for V and 4 bases for J; bases not matched to a gene: 5. Germline CDR1 is SQVTM and CDR2 is ANQGSEA. CDR3 length equals 14 residues. The CDR3 is CSVNRDRGTGELFF. In nucleotides, the CDR3 is TGCAGCGTGAACCGGGACAGGGGCACCGGGGAGCTGTTTTTT.

The gene calls are TRBV5-8 and TRBJ2-3; D is unresolved. This CDR3 spans 11 amino acids. Germline V CDR1 and CDR2: SGHTS, YDEGEE. Trimming took off 1 base at V and 6 bases at J, with 3 bases between the two ends. CDR3 nucleotides: TGTGCCAGCAGCTTGATCGATACGCAGTATTTT. The encoded protein is CASSLIDTQYF.

This sequence joins TRBV9 and TRBJ2-1, with D hard to call. From germline, CDR1 is SGDLS and CDR2 YYNGEE. The CDR3 is made up of 16 amino acids. Trimming removed 0 bases at V and 9 bases at J, with 19 bases between. The CDR3 reads CASSVATFGRLAEQFF. CDR3 DNA sequence: TGTGCCAGCAGCGTAGCTACGTTCGGGCGCCTCGCTGAGCAGTTCTTC.

The gene calls are TRBV9 and TRBJ2-2, with D possibly matching TRBD1 (6 bases). CDR1 SGDLS and CDR2 YYNGEE come from the germline V gene. The CDR3 runs 14 residues. V was pared by 4 bases and J by 13 bases, with 20 bases between. DNA of the CDR3: TGTGCCAGCAGCTCTCTGGGGGCCATAGGCCCGCTGTTTTTT. Translation: CASSSLGAIGPLFF. The full variable domain, with the rest looked up from reference TRBV9 and TRBJ2-2, is DSGVTQTPKHLITATGQRVTLRCSPRSGDLSVYWYQQSLDQGLQFLIQYYNGEERAKGNILERFSAQQFPDLHSELNLSSLELGDSALYFCASSSLGAIGPLFFGEGSRLTVL.

This clone was counted a few times. V gene TRBV5-1 combines with J gene TRBJ2-7; D is possibly TRBD1 (6 bases). V was pared by 0 bases and J by 0 bases, with 13 bases between. Germline loops: CDR1 SGHRS, CDR2 YFSETQ. The CDR3 loop spans 16 amino acids. CDR3 sequence: CASSLDGRGSSYEQYF. In DNA, the CDR3 is TGCGCCAGCAGCTTGGATGGCAGGGGAAGCTCCTACGAGCAGTACTTC.

This chain links TRBV19 with TRBJ2-4; 7 bases agree with TRBD1. In germline, CDR1 is LNHDA, CDR2 SQIVND (reference sequence). Losses at the gene ends were 5 bases for V and 5 bases for J; bases not matched to a gene: 3. The CDR3 consists of 13 residues. CDR3 in DNA: TGTGCCAGTAGTGCAACAGGGGAAAACATTCAGTACTTC. This translates into CASSATGENIQYF.

In this sample, this clone turned up a few times. The V and J genes are TRBV30 and TRBJ1-2; D gene ambiguous. Trimming cost V 3 bases and J 8 bases, with 13 bases left between them. This CDR3 comprises 12 residues. The germline CDR1 and CDR2 sequences are GTSNPN and SVGIG (reference sequence). This CDR3 is CAWSPWGMGYTF. CDR3 nucleotide sequence: TGTGCCTGGAGCCCCTGGGGTATGGGCTACACCTTC.

This chain uses TRBV30 with TRBJ1-4; possible D gene TRBD1, 6 bases. CDR1 is GTSNPN, CDR2 SVGIG, per germline (reference sequence). The germline V and J ends were trimmed by 3 bases and 4 bases, with 12 bases remaining between them. This CDR3 comprises 14 residues. CDR3 sequence reads: CAWRILGGNEKLFF. For the CDR3, the DNA is TGTGCCTGGAGGATCTTAGGGGGTAATGAAAAACTGTTTTTT.

As concerns this clone: The sample carries other DNA sequences with the same CDR3. This rearrangement joins TRBV9 to TRBJ1-1; D unresolved. This CDR3 has 14 residues. From germline, CDR1 is SGDLS and CDR2 YYNGEE. Trimming removed 0 bases at V and 1 base at J, with 7 bases between. This CDR3 reads CASSVGKGNTEAFF. The CDR3 DNA sequence: TGTGCCAGCAGCGTAGGAAAGGGGAACACTGAAGCTTTCTTT.

This clone was recorded once. The chain has TRBV7-2 and TRBJ2-2; D is ambiguous. V was shortened by 4 bases and J by 6 bases, with 9 bases between the two germline ends. This CDR3 has 13 amino acids. CDR1 SGHTA and CDR2 FQGNSA come from the germline V gene. Here the CDR3 reads CASSSYKPGELFF. The CDR3 region has the DNA TGTGCCAGCAGCTCCTACAAACCCGGGGAGCTGTTTTTT.

The chain has TRBV5-1 and TRBJ1-3; 7 nucleotides match TRBD1. This CDR3 has 17 residues. CDR1 and CDR2 from the germline V gene are SGHRS and YFSETQ. The J segment lost 0 bases and the V segment lost 4 bases, leaving 10 bases of the junction unmatched. CDR3 amino acids: CASSQGQLFSSGNTIYF. The CDR3 nucleotides are TGCGCCAGCAGCCAGGGACAGCTATTCTCCTCTGGAAACACCATATATTTT.

This chain connects TRBV15 to TRBJ2-7; 7 bases agree with TRBD2. V lost 0 bases and J lost 2; bases outside the gene matches: 1. Germline V gene lookup returns CDR1 LNHNV and CDR2 YYDKDF (reference sequence). The CDR3 totals 14 residues. CDR3 in DNA: TGTGCCACCAGCAGAGACGCGGGAGCCTACGAGCAGTACTTC. This gives the protein CATSRDAGAYEQYF.

This chain joins TRBV6-4 and TRBJ1-1; possibly TRBD1 for D (5 bases). V lost 5 bases to trimming and J lost 3 bases, with 10 bases between them. Germline assignment: CDR1 MRHNA and CDR2 SNTAGT. The CDR3 sequence is 13 residues long. CDR3 amino acids: CASSLGPDTEAFF. For the CDR3, the DNA is TGTGCCAGCAGTTTGGGACCGGACACTGAAGCTTTCTTT.

The sample holds many counts of this clone. The gene calls are TRBV5-1 and TRBJ2-2; D gene uncertain. Germline V CDR1 and CDR2: SGHRS, YFSETQ. There are 14 residues in the CDR3. V lost 7 bases to trimming and J lost 0 bases, with 10 bases between them. This CDR3 is CASAQGSNTGELFF. DNA of the CDR3: TGCGCCAGCGCCCAAGGTTCGAACACCGGGGAGCTGTTTTTT. Filled out from reference TRBV5-1 and TRBJ2-2, the complete variable domain reads KAGVTQTPRYLIKTRGQQVTLSCSPISGHRSVSWYQQTPGQGLQFLFEYFSETQRNKGNFPGRFSGRQFSNSRSEMNVSTLELGDSALYLCASAQGSNTGELFFGEGSRLTVL.

The chain links TRBV6-1 to TRBJ1-1; possibly TRBD1 for D (6 bases). Trimming pared 6 bases from V and 1 base from J, leaving 12 bases between. This CDR3 comprises 14 residues. Germline V CDR1 and CDR2: MNHNS, SASEGT. The CDR3 reads CASRERGANTEAFF. The CDR3 DNA reads TGTGCCAGCAGGGAGAGGGGGGCGAACACTGAAGCTTTCTTT.

As to this clone: Other DNA sequences within the sample encode an identical CDR3. The chain carries TRBV2 and TRBJ2-5; no reliable D call. The length of the CDR3 is 10 residues. Trimming shortened V by 6 bases and J by 4 bases, and 3 bases separated the two germline ends. Looked up from germline, CDR1 is SNHLY and CDR2 is FYNNEI. The CDR3 bases are TGTGCCAGCAGGAGAGAGACCCAGTACTTC. Its protein is CASRRETQYF.

V is TRBV6-5 and J is TRBJ2-5, with a tentative D call TRBD1 (6 bases). V lost 4 bases to trimming and J lost 4 bases, with 10 bases between them. Germline CDR1 MNHEY, CDR2 SVGAGI. The CDR3 spans 13 residues. CDR3 protein: CASSWGPGETQYF. CDR3 coding DNA: TGTGCCAGCAGTTGGGGGCCGGGAGAGACCCAGTACTTC.

The V gene is TRBV5-1, the J gene TRBJ1-3; maybe TRBD1 (6 bases). This CDR3 contains 14 residues. The V gene lost 4 bases and the J gene lost 2 bases, with 10 bases spanning the gap. Germline CDR1 reads SGHRS; CDR2 reads YFSETQ. As DNA, the CDR3 is TGCGCCAGCAGCAGTGAGGGGGCTGGAAACACCATATATTTT. Encoded protein: CASSSEGAGNTIYF. The whole variable domain, filled in from reference TRBV5-1 and TRBJ1-3, reads KAGVTQTPRYLIKTRGQQVTLSCSPISGHRSVSWYQQTPGQGLQFLFEYFSETQRNKGNFPGRFSGRQFSNSRSEMNVSTLELGDSALYLCASSSEGAGNTIYFGEGSWLTVV.

The CDR3 DNA reads as TGCGCCAGCAGCCAAGGTGAGCGGACAGGGAAACACAATGAGCAGTTCTTC. Its translation is CASSQGERTGKHNEQFF. The gene calls are TRBV4-3 and TRBJ2-1, with 8 bases fitting TRBD1. Unmatched junction bases numbered 10, after V lost 1 base and J lost 5 bases. The CDR3 extends over 17 amino acids. Per the germline V gene, CDR1 is LGHNA and CDR2 is YSLEER.

This clone appeared a few times. The chain employs TRBV30 and TRBJ1-5; 10 bases fit TRBD1. There are 14 residues in the CDR3. Trimming at V came to 3 bases and at J to 7 bases, leaving 6 bases not matched to a gene. Germline V gene lookup returns CDR1 GTSNPN and CDR2 SVGIG (reference sequence). The CDR3 loop reads CAWRGQGNQQPQHF. The CDR3 DNA is TGTGCCTGGAGGGGACAGGGGAATCAACAGCCCCAGCATTTT.

This rearrangement joins TRBV5-5 to TRBJ2-5, with a possible D match to TRBD2 (7 bases). V was pared by 4 bases and J by 4 bases, with 17 bases between. Germline loops: CDR1 SGHKS, CDR2 YYEKEE (reference sequence). The CDR3 is 15 amino acids. The CDR3 loop is CASSDPAGAGETQYF. CDR3 DNA sequence: TGTGCCAGCAGCGACCCTGCGGGGGCTGGAGAGACCCAGTACTTC.

This chain links TRBV9 with TRBJ2-2, with D unresolved. The CDR3 contains 12 residues. The germline V gene encodes CDR1 SGDLS and CDR2 YYNGEE. V lost 0 bases, J lost 7 bases, and 4 bases lay in between. The CDR3 region is CASSVELGELFF. The CDR3 bases are TGTGCCAGCAGCGTAGAACTCGGGGAGCTGTTTTTT.